The entry below describes one TCR beta chain. Its matching antigen is unknown. The selected patients with pancreatic ductal adenocarcinoma had surgery but no neoadjuvant therapy. The data originate from a study of T cells in pancreatic ductal adenocarcinoma. Whole-study results and caveats: Tumors hold more CD45RO+ effector T cells, which may bias toward lower diversity.

Libraries were prepared by immunoSEQ multiplex PCR; TCRdb keeps only in-frame clonotypes and omits some of them. The sample has roughly 100,000 clones, over 90% seen once; the top ten hold roughly 3%. The germline V and J ends were trimmed by 2 bases and 8 bases, with 23 bases remaining between them. From germline, CDR1 is SGHNT and CDR2 YYREEE (reference sequence). This CDR3 is 16 amino acids long. J is TRBJ2-7 and V is TRBV5-4; D may be TRBD2 (6 bases). Specimen: PBMCs. The receptor's source is a human donor with pancreatic ductal adenocarcinoma. CDR3 DNA: TGTGCCAGCAGCTTTCCGGGACGGGACTCACTATTCCAGCAGTACTTC. This encodes CASSFPGRDSLFQQYF.